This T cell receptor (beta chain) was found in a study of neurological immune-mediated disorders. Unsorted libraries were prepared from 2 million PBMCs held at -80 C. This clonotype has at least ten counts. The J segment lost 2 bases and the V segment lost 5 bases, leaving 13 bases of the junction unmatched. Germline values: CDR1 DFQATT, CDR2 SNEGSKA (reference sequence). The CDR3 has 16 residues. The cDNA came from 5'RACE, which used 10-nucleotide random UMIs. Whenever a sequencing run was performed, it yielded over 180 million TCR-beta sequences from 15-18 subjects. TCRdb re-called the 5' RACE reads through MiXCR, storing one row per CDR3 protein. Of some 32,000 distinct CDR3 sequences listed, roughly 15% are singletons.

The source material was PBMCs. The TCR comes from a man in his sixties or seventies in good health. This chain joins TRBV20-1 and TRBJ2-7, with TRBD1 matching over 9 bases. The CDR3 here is CSAPTPGTGQTYEQYF. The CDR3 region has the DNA TGCAGTGCTCCAACTCCCGGGACAGGGCAAACCTACGAGCAGTACTTC.